Given below is one TCR beta chain in context. This CDR3 region has 17 residues. Trimming removed 8 bases at V and 0 bases at J, with 18 bases between. CDR1 is SGDLS, CDR2 YYNGEE, per germline. The sample comes from a study of T cell responses to AZD1222 COVID-19 vaccine. Clones were read by immunoSEQ multiplex PCR, and TCRdb kept only the in-frame ones, dropping some. The table shows tens of thousands of clones, with nearly 90% occurring only once. This material consisted of peripheral blood, taken on day 0 of AZD1222 vaccination. This TCR derives from an adult in good health. J is TRBJ2-6 and V is TRBV9; maybe TRBD1 (5 bases). In DNA, the CDR3 is TGTGCCAGTTCACGGGTAGGGGATAGCTCTGGGGCCAACGTCCTGACTTTC. It encodes CASSRVGDSSGANVLTF. The full variable domain, completed using reference TRBV9 and TRBJ2-6, is DSGVTQTPKHLITATGQRVTLRCSPRSGDLSVYWYQQSLDQGLQFLIQYYNGEERAKGNILERFSAQQFPDLHSELNLSSLELGDSALYFCASSRVGDSSGANVLTFGAGSRLTVL.